This TCR beta chain is drawn from a study of blood T cell repertoires in COVID-19. Turning to the study itself: PBMCs, B-cell-depleted T cells, or T cells were the source of the cDNA or gDNA that made up the material.

Cohort assignment relied on participant-reported clinical history. In the authors' methods: Estimation of nucleated cell counts relied on the amplification of reference gene primers. TCRdb's table, derived via immunoSEQ multiplex PCR, lists solely in-frame clones and lacks some. V and J calls and clone size are copied from that table; D and trimming were computed from the DNA. The profile shows 200,000 to 250,000 clones, 75% to 90% of them singletons. The origin of this receptor is a woman in her 40s with acute COVID-19. The sample consisted of PBMCs or T cells enriched from blood (not recorded which).

The CDR3 region has the DNA TGTGCCAGCAGTTCGTACAGGGGGGCTCAGCCCCAGCATTTT. Protein: CASSSYRGAQPQHF. The chain joins TRBV6-5 to TRBJ1-5, with 8 bases lining up with TRBD1. The junction had 5 bases not matched to a gene; V was cut back by 4 bases and J by 6 bases. CDR1 is MNHEY, CDR2 SVGAGI, per germline. The CDR3 is made up of 14 amino acids.